This TCR beta chain was documented in a study of breast tumors, draining lymph nodes, adjacent tissues. The V gene's germline CDR1 is SGHTA and CDR2 FQGNSA. This CDR3 has 14 residues. Unmatched junction bases numbered 2, after V lost 5 bases and J lost 1 base. Breast cancer patients provided tissue from their axillary draining lymph nodes. Study outcomes and limitations: Most tumor T cells seemingly derive from lymph node, then expand in tumor.

A single record per CDR3 protein comes from TCRdb applying MiXCR to the multiplex PCR reads. This table holds 150,000 to 200,000 distinct CDR3 sequences, about 34% found once. Comments on this clonotype: Its antigen is currently unknown.

V usage is TRBV7-2 and J usage is TRBJ2-5; 9 nucleotides match TRBD2. The sequence was collected from a female donor with breast cancer. Some clones in this sample may be carry-over from other donors' samples. The sample consisted of axillary lymph node tissue. The DNA of the CDR3 is TGTGCCAGCAGCGTTAGCGGGGGCCAAGAGACCCAGTACTTC. It yields the protein CASSVSGGQETQYF.